The 17 T cell receptor beta chains below all came from one sample that was sequenced in a study of cytomegalovirus exposure and HLA in healthy donors (dated by TCRdb to the late 2010s). Library prep was done by the immunoSEQ multiplex PCR assay. The multiplex PCR relied on a mix of 60 forward primers for TCR Vbeta segments and 13 reverse primers for TCR Jbeta segments. The immuneACCESS repertoire file appears here via TCRdb, limited to in-frame rearrangements. These files lack a portion of the clones; in checked studies, under half of the deficit traces to unresolved V genes, and the cause of the others is not known. This sample lists under 200,000 clones; roughly 77% were detected once. Around 0.42% of the sample comes from the top ten. Sample: PBMCs. The receptor set was obtained from a male donor in good health and CMV-seropositive.

The chain joins TRBV6-5 to TRBJ2-5; 11 bases line up with TRBD1. The assigned J gene may be wrong: the sequence end matches TRBJ2-7 better. This CDR3 region has 14 residues. Germline V lookup: CDR1 MNHEY, CDR2 SVGAGI. The CDR3 DNA sequence: TGTGCCAGCAGTCGGACAGGGGGCGCCTACGAGCAGTACTTC. It codes for CASSRTGGAYEQYF.

The chain has TRBV27 and TRBJ1-4, with 7 bases matching TRBD1. The CDR3 has 14 amino acids. The germline CDR1 and CDR2 sequences are MNHEY and SMNVEV (reference sequence). Trimming at V came to 8 bases and at J to 8 bases, leaving 11 bases not matched to a gene. The CDR3 sequence is CASGRQGFGEKLFF. CDR3 coding DNA: TGTGCCAGCGGTCGACAGGGTTTCGGCGAAAAACTGTTTTTT.

This clone was detected only once. This sequence joins TRBV27 and TRBJ2-3, with D maybe TRBD1 (5 bases). Trimming stripped 7 bases from V and 0 bases from J, with 23 bases between. The CDR3 is 18 amino acids. Germline V gene lookup returns CDR1 MNHEY and CDR2 SMNVEV (reference sequence). CDR3 sequence reads: CASNPVWAGLTSTDTQYF. In nucleotides, the CDR3 is TGTGCCAGCAATCCTGTGTGGGCAGGGCTGACTAGCACAGATACGCAGTATTTT.

J is TRBJ2-7 and V is TRBV7-2; D is unresolved. The CDR3 spans 13 residues. Germline-derived CDR1 and CDR2 are SGHTA and FQGNSA. The V end lost 5 bases, the J end lost 7 bases, and 15 bases lay between the germline ends. CDR3 in amino acids: CASSPPSSREQYF. CDR3 DNA: TGTGCCAGCAGCCCTCCATCATCGAGGGAGCAGTACTTC.

This chain links TRBV28 with TRBJ2-7, with 9 nucleotides matching TRBD1. V was pared by 5 bases and J by 4 bases, with 9 bases of the junction left unmatched. There are 15 residues in the CDR3. Germline assignment: CDR1 MDHEN and CDR2 SYDVKM. The CDR3 region has the DNA TGTGCCAGCAGTCCCCCGGGACAGGGTGCTTACGAGCAGTACTTC. Protein sequence: CASSPPGQGAYEQYF.

J is TRBJ1-1 and V is TRBV7-9, with TRBD1 identical over 8 bases. This CDR3 has 15 residues. CDR1 is SEHNR and CDR2 is FQNEAQ in the germline V gene (reference sequence). V was clipped by 1 base and J by 3 bases; unmatched bases: 4. DNA of the CDR3: TGTGCCAGCAGCTTAGGGACAGGGCGGGACACTGAAGCTTTCTTT. As protein: CASSLGTGRDTEAFF. Looking up the rest from reference TRBV7-9 and TRBJ1-1 gives the full variable domain: DTGVSQNPRHKITKRGQNVTFRCDPISEHNRLYWYRQTLGQGPEFLTYFQNEAQLEKSRLLSDRFSAERPKGSFSTLEIQRTEQGDSAMYLCASSLGTGRDTEAFFGQGTRLTVV.

This clone was seen only a few times. This rearrangement joins TRBV7-2 to TRBJ2-7, with D perhaps TRBD2 (5 bases). Trimming cost V 6 bases and J 2 bases, with 20 bases left between them. The CDR3 runs to 16 residues. Germline-derived CDR1 and CDR2 are SGHTA and FQGNSA. The CDR3 DNA is TGTGCCAGCAGGGGTCCTGGGCGGGCAGGAACCTACGAGCAGTACTTC. It specifies CASRGPGRAGTYEQYF.

The chain combines TRBV18 with TRBJ1-1, with 11 bases fitting TRBD1. V shed 9 bases and J 11 bases; nucleotides not matched to a gene: 8. CDR1 and CDR2 (germline): KGHSH, LQKENI. The CDR3 spans 12 residues. CDR3 nucleotides: TGTGCCAGTCAACGGACAGGGGGCAATGCTTTCTTT. It is translated as CASQRTGGNAFF.

The chain joins TRBV4-1 to TRBJ2-4; D not certain. Per germline, CDR1 MGHRA and CDR2 YSYEKL. Trimming took off 0 bases at V and 7 bases at J, with 7 bases between the two ends. The CDR3 totals 13 residues. CDR3 sequence (DNA): TGCGCCAGCAGCCAAGACGTGCGTAACATTCAGTACTTC. This codes for CASSQDVRNIQYF.

The chain is built from TRBV7-2 and TRBJ1-1; no clear D. This CDR3 has 16 amino acids. V was shortened by 1 base and J by 5 bases, with 17 bases between the two germline ends. The germline V gene has CDR1 SGHTA and CDR2 FQGNSA. The CDR3 loop reads CASSLVAGDGGTEAFF. The DNA of the CDR3 is TGTGCCAGCAGCTTAGTCGCCGGGGATGGAGGGACTGAAGCTTTCTTT. The full variable domain, completed using reference TRBV7-2 and TRBJ1-1, is GAGVSQSPSNKVTEKGKDVELRCDPISGHTALYWYRQSLGQGLEFLIYFQGNSAPDKSGLPSDRFSAERTGGSVSTLTIQRTQQEDSAVYLCASSLVAGDGGTEAFFGQGTRLTVV.

The V call is TRBV11-3, the J call TRBJ2-2; D is possibly TRBD2 (6 bases). Trimming removed 1 base from V and 6 bases from J, with 15 bases in between. Germline CDR1 is SGHNT and CDR2 is YENEEA. The length of the CDR3 is 16 residues. CDR3: CASSLGGTLTSGELFF. DNA for the CDR3: TGTGCCAGCAGCTTAGGCGGGACGTTGACGTCCGGGGAGCTGTTTTTT.

Only a few counts were recorded for this clone. This CDR3 reads CASSLDRAVETQYF. DNA for the CDR3: TGTGCCAGCAGCTTAGACAGGGCAGTGGAGACCCAGTACTTC. The chain is built from TRBV7-2 and TRBJ2-5, with D perhaps TRBD1 (6 bases). The CDR3 is 14 amino acids. V was pared by 1 base and J by 5 bases, with 11 bases between. Germline lookup yields CDR1 SGHTA and CDR2 FQGNSA.

The chain links TRBV11-1 to TRBJ1-1; 9 nucleotides line up with TRBD1. The CDR3 sequence is 15 residues long. Trimming took 4 bases from V and 1 from J; bases not matched to a gene: 4. CDR1 SGHAT and CDR2 FQDESV come from the germline V gene (reference sequence). The CDR3 spells CASSSWTGANTEAFF. The CDR3 DNA follows: TGTGCCAGCAGCTCTTGGACAGGGGCGAACACTGAAGCTTTCTTT.

This chain joins TRBV27 and TRBJ2-7; 8 bases are shared with TRBD1. The germline CDR1 and CDR2 sequences are MNHEY and SMNVEV (reference sequence). CDR3 length: 15 amino acids. V lost 2 bases to trimming and J lost 5 bases; unmatched junction nucleotides: 8. The CDR3 DNA reads TGTGCCAGCAGTTTACAACCATCGACAGGGGACGAGCAGTACTTC. Its translation: CASSLQPSTGDEQYF.

This clone was seen just once. The rearrangement links TRBV5-1 to TRBJ2-1; 10 nucleotides align to TRBD2. The J segment lost 4 bases and the V segment lost 1 base, leaving 2 bases of the junction unmatched. There are 15 residues in the CDR3. Germline V gene lookup returns CDR1 SGHRS and CDR2 YFSETQ. The CDR3 DNA is TGCGCCAGCAGCTTGTATAGCGGGGGGTACAATGAGCAGTTCTTC. Encoded protein: CASSLYSGGYNEQFF.

The chain recombines TRBV5-1 with TRBJ1-1; D uncertain. This CDR3 is built from 13 residues. V was shortened by 2 bases and J by 2 bases, with 7 bases between the two germline ends. CDR1 is SGHRS and CDR2 is YFSETQ in the germline V gene. The CDR3 DNA sequence: TGCGCCAGCAGCTTAACAGTAAACACTGAAGCTTTCTTT. Protein: CASSLTVNTEAFF.

This clone was detected once. CDR3 loop: CASSGGGPPLQEQFF. In nucleotides, the CDR3 is TGTGCCAGCAGCGGGGGGGGGCCCCCACTACAGGAGCAGTTCTTC. The chain couples TRBV2 to TRBJ2-1; 8 bases are shared with TRBD2. The trim removed 6 bases at V and 10 bases at J, leaving 14 bases unmatched. CDR1 and CDR2 from the germline V gene are SNHLY and FYNNEI. The CDR3 loop spans 15 amino acids.